Presented here are 26 T cell receptor beta chains from one specimen sequenced in a study of metastatic and nonmetastatic thyroid tumors. MiXCR reprocessed the PCR reads for TCRdb. The sample yields around 45,000 clones, about 3.2% seen once. Each patient came to thyroid surgery without any prior treatment (of any kind). Specimen: blood. These receptors all come from a female donor with papillary thyroid cancer or a benign thyroid nodule (not recorded which). Some clones in this sample may be carry-over from other donors' samples.

There are a few counts of this clone. The V call is TRBV6-2 or TRBV6-3, the J call TRBJ1-2; the D is unclear. This CDR3 comprises 13 residues. Germline assignment: CDR1 MNHEY and CDR2 SVGEGT. Trimming shortened V by 5 bases and J by 5 bases, and 12 bases separated the two germline ends. The CDR3 spells CASSVGAGYGYTF. The CDR3 DNA sequence: TGTGCCAGCAGTGTGGGCGCGGGGTATGGCTACACCTTC.

By share, this clone ranks as medium-sized. The chain recombines TRBV9 with TRBJ1-2; D possibly corresponds to TRBD1 (5 bases). The CDR3 consists of 19 residues. The V end lost 4 bases, the J end lost 0 bases, and 25 bases lay between the germline ends. The germline V gene has CDR1 SGDLS and CDR2 YYNGEE. The CDR3 nucleotides are TGTGCCAGCAGCTCTACCGGGACCTCCTTAACCTTAGCTAACTATGGCTACACCTTC. Encoded protein: CASSSTGTSLTLANYGYTF.

V usage is TRBV19 and J usage is TRBJ1-5, with TRBD1 as a possible D gene (6 bases). Trimming shortened V by 4 bases and J by 1 base, and 17 bases separated the two germline ends. The germline V gene encodes CDR1 LNHDA and CDR2 SQIVND (reference sequence). This CDR3 is 17 amino acids long. CDR3: CASSTTSEGGSNQPQHF. The CDR3 DNA follows: TGTGCCAGTAGTACGACCTCGGAGGGGGGGAGCAATCAGCCCCAGCATTTT.

This clone was counted ten times or more. This sequence joins TRBV15 and TRBJ1-3, with a tentative D call TRBD1 (5 bases). Trimming left V 6 bases short and J 3 bases short, with 12 bases between. The CDR3 loop spans 14 amino acids. CDR1 is LNHNV, CDR2 YYDKDF, per germline (reference sequence). The CDR3 spells CATRRPGDGNTIYF. The CDR3, as DNA: TGTGCCACCAGGCGTCCGGGGGATGGAAACACCATATATTTT.

This clone was recorded many times. CDR3 sequence: CASSEETDGNTIYF. The CDR3 DNA reads TGTGCCAGCAGTGAAGAAACCGATGGAAACACCATATATTTT. The chain joins TRBV2 to TRBJ1-3; no clear D gene. The CDR3 is made up of 14 amino acids. V lost 1 base to trimming and J lost 3 bases, with 7 bases between them. CDR1 is SNHLY and CDR2 is FYNNEI in the germline V gene.

This clone was counted many times. V and J are TRBV6-2 or TRBV6-3 and TRBJ2-5; D not resolved. The V gene lost 6 bases and the J gene lost 0 bases, with 8 bases spanning the gap. The germline gives CDR1 MNHEY, CDR2 SVGEGT. CDR3 length: 13 residues. The chain's CDR3 is CASSPDYQETQYF. The CDR3 DNA follows: TGTGCCAGCAGCCCTGACTACCAAGAGACCCAGTACTTC.

This chain links TRBV6-2 or TRBV6-3 with TRBJ2-7; maybe TRBD2 (5 bases). Germline V gives CDR1 MNHEY, CDR2 SVGEGT. The length of the CDR3 is 15 residues. V was trimmed by 6 bases and J by 6 bases, leaving 21 bases between them. CDR3 nucleotides: TGTGCCAGCAGCCCGTCGGGGTTCCAATCCGGCGAGCAGTACTTC. This sequence encodes CASSPSGFQSGEQYF.

This clone was counted many times. The gene calls are TRBV24-1 and TRBJ2-1, with 7 bases identical to TRBD1. The CDR3 sequence is 15 residues long. Germline CDR1 KGHDR, CDR2 SFDVKD. Trimming at V came to 12 bases and at J to 2 bases, leaving 12 bases not matched to a gene. The CDR3 sequence is CAAREDRVAYNEQFF. In nucleotides, the CDR3 is TGTGCCGCCCGGGAAGACAGGGTCGCCTACAATGAGCAGTTCTTC.

Many counts were recorded for this clone. The J gene is TRBJ2-7, the V gene TRBV6-1; 8 bases are a match to TRBD2. Unmatched junction bases numbered 10, after V lost 6 bases and J lost 6 bases. This CDR3 spans 14 amino acids. Germline assignment: CDR1 MNHNS and CDR2 SASEGT. The CDR3 protein is CASRRAGRGGEQYF. CDR3 in DNA: TGTGCCAGCAGGCGAGCGGGCCGGGGGGGCGAGCAGTACTTC.

In its sample, this clone was seen a few times. The CDR3 loop reads CASSLGVKGGEQFF. CDR3 DNA: TGTGCCAGCAGTTTAGGGGTAAAGGGGGGTGAGCAGTTCTTC. This rearrangement joins TRBV28 to TRBJ2-1, with D perhaps being TRBD1 or TRBD2 (6 bases each). The germline V and J ends were trimmed by 2 bases and 9 bases, with 14 bases remaining between them. The germline V gene encodes CDR1 MDHEN and CDR2 SYDVKM. This CDR3 comprises 14 residues.

In its sample, this clone was seen a few times. The chain is built from TRBV19 and TRBJ2-7, with TRBD1 identical over 9 bases. Germline lookup yields CDR1 LNHDA and CDR2 SQIVND (reference sequence). The CDR3 consists of 14 residues. Trimming at V came to 3 bases and at J to 4 bases, leaving 4 bases not matched to a gene. CDR3 loop: CASSMGTGLYEQYF. The CDR3 nucleotides read TGTGCCAGTAGTATGGGGACAGGGTTATACGAGCAGTACTTC. The full variable domain, with the rest looked up from reference TRBV19 and TRBJ2-7, is DGGITQSPKYLFRKEGQNVTLSCEQNLNHDAMYWYRQDPGQGLRLIYYSQIVNDFQKGDIAEGYSVSREKKESFPLTVTSAQKNPTAFYLCASSMGTGLYEQYFGPGTRLTVT.

This clone has only a few counts. A much larger clone sits a single nucleotide away, making a read error possible. V and J are TRBV9 and TRBJ2-5; D perhaps matches TRBD2 (5 bases). Germline V gene sequence: CDR1 SGDLS, CDR2 YYNGEE. The CDR3 sequence is 13 residues long. CDR3 coding DNA: TGTGCCAGCAGTTTCGGGGTCGGGGAGACCCATTACTTC. This sequence encodes CASSFGVGETHYF.

The chain carries TRBV27 and TRBJ2-3; either TRBD1 or TRBD2 may fit D (5 bases each). This CDR3 region has 15 residues. Trimming left V 8 bases short and J 0 bases short, with 15 bases between. CDR1 is MNHEY and CDR2 is SMNVEV in the germline V gene (reference sequence). CDR3 DNA: TGTGCCAGCCTGGGGCGGGCAGCTAGCACAGATACGCAGTATTTT. The encoded protein is CASLGRAASTDTQYF.

This clone was counted many times. The chain employs TRBV12-3 or TRBV12-4 and TRBJ2-3; a weak D match, TRBD1 (6 bases). This CDR3 has 17 residues. Trimming stripped 3 bases from V and 8 bases from J, with 24 bases between. CDR3 residues: CASSFRRPGDIRGTQYF. In DNA form, the CDR3 reads TGTGCCAGCAGTTTCCGGCGGCCCGGGGACATAAGGGGTACGCAGTATTTT.

The chain employs TRBV30 and TRBJ1-5; D is possibly TRBD1 (5 bases). The CDR3 consists of 12 residues. From germline, CDR1 is GTSNPN and CDR2 SVGIG (reference sequence). The V gene lost 1 base and the J gene lost 11 bases, with 12 bases spanning the gap. In DNA form, the CDR3 reads TGTGCCTGGAGTGCAGGGTCAGAGACCCAGCATTTT. The encoded protein is CAWSAGSETQHF.

The chain joins TRBV29-1 to TRBJ1-2, with TRBD1 as a possible D gene (5 bases). The CDR3 covers 21 residues. Trimming removed 5 bases at V and 4 bases at J, with 38 bases between. Germline V CDR1 and CDR2: SQVTM, ANQGSEA. This CDR3 is CSVRDGWSGSGSDPPGYGYTF. As DNA, the CDR3 is TGCAGCGTTCGCGACGGATGGTCTGGGTCAGGGTCCGATCCACCCGGCTATGGCTACACCTTC.

This clone was seen at least ten times. The rearrangement uses TRBV6-6 and TRBJ2-1; the D gene is possibly TRBD1 (5 bases). V was pared by 2 bases and J by 6 bases, with 5 bases between. The CDR3 contains 12 residues. Germline assignment: CDR1 MNHNY and CDR2 SVGAGI (reference sequence). CDR3 region: CASSYRGNEQFF. The CDR3 DNA is TGTGCCAGCAGTTACAGGGGCAATGAGCAGTTCTTC.

This clone was seen a handful of times. Relative to the germline gene, one junction end is altered; a read error may explain this. This chain connects TRBV5-1 to TRBJ2-1, with D perhaps TRBD2 (6 bases). This CDR3 spans 17 amino acids. Germline lookup yields CDR1 SGHRS and CDR2 YFSETQ. This chain's CDR3 is CASSLGGLVLGLNEQSF. The DNA for the CDR3 is TGCGCCAGCAGCTTGGGGGGACTCGTCCTGGGGTTAAATGAGCAGTCCTTC.

This clone has a handful of counts. The CDR3 here is CSALRQGAYEQYF. In nucleotides, the CDR3 is TGCAGTGCTCTCAGACAGGGGGCCTACGAGCAGTACTTC. This chain joins TRBV20-1 and TRBJ2-7; 9 bases line up with TRBD1. Trimming at V came to 5 bases and at J to 2 bases, leaving 4 bases not matched to a gene. This CDR3 contains 13 residues. Per the germline V gene, CDR1 is DFQATT and CDR2 is SNEGSKA (reference sequence).

This clone turned up a few times. J is TRBJ2-6 and V is TRBV15, with D tentatively TRBD2 (5 bases). V was pared by 3 bases and J by 2 bases, with 8 bases between. Looked up from germline, CDR1 is LNHNV and CDR2 is YYDKDF (reference sequence). CDR3 size: 15 residues. The CDR3 loop reads CATSRGSAGANVLTF. DNA for the CDR3: TGTGCCACCAGCAGGGGTAGCGCTGGGGCCAACGTCCTGACTTTC.

This clone came up many times. This chain uses TRBV12-3 or TRBV12-4 with TRBJ1-2, with D perhaps TRBD1 (5 bases). The CDR3 sequence is 15 residues long. V lost 6 bases and J lost 4, with 18 bases in between. CDR3: CASSPHSGRAYGYTF. CDR3 coding DNA: TGTGCCAGCAGCCCTCACAGTGGCAGGGCCTATGGCTACACCTTC.

This clone was observed a handful of times. Distinct nucleotide sequences in the sample also encode this CDR3. The V gene is TRBV12-3 or TRBV12-4, the J gene TRBJ2-7; 13 nucleotides align to TRBD2. The junction had 6 bases not matched to a gene; V was cut back by 6 bases and J by 4 bases. This CDR3 contains 15 residues. The CDR3 is CASSQLAGGHYEQYF. The CDR3 DNA reads TGTGCCAGCAGCCAACTAGCGGGGGGGCATTACGAGCAGTACTTC.

Ten or more counts support this clone. CDR3 in amino acids: CASSIPGGSPLHF. The CDR3 DNA sequence: TGTGCCAGTAGTATCCCGGGTGGTTCACCCCTCCACTTT. The V and J genes are TRBV19 and TRBJ1-6; D gene uncertain. Trimming cost V 3 bases and J 9 bases, with 9 bases left between them. Germline loops: CDR1 LNHDA, CDR2 SQIVND (reference sequence). The CDR3 length is 13 residues.

This clone was picked up many times. This rearrangement joins TRBV3-1 to TRBJ2-2; possibly TRBD1 for D (6 bases). Trimming cost V 1 base and J 4 bases, with 16 bases left between them. The CDR3 spans 17 residues. Germline assignment: CDR1 LGHDT and CDR2 YNNKEL (reference sequence). The CDR3 here is CASSQGRTVGSTGELFF. CDR3 bases: TGTGCCAGCAGCCAAGGAAGGACAGTAGGGAGCACCGGGGAGCTGTTTTTT.

This clone was recorded at least ten times. V usage is TRBV6-1 and J usage is TRBJ2-2; D may be TRBD2 (5 bases). The CDR3 spans 13 residues. CDR1 MNHNS and CDR2 SASEGT come from the germline V gene. Between the trimmed V and J ends, which lost 9 bases and 0 bases, there was a span of 8 bases. This CDR3 is CARRTSNTGELFF. DNA of the CDR3: TGTGCCAGAAGGACTTCGAACACCGGGGAGCTGTTTTTT.

This clone was observed many times. The genes are TRBV19 and TRBJ1-5, with 7 positions matching TRBD1. J lost 4 bases, V lost 9 bases, and 3 bases had no gene match. The CDR3 contains 12 residues. Germline values: CDR1 LNHDA, CDR2 SQIVND (reference sequence). The DNA for the CDR3 is TGTGCCAGCCGGGACAGAAATCAGCCCCAGCATTTT. It encodes CASRDRNQPQHF.